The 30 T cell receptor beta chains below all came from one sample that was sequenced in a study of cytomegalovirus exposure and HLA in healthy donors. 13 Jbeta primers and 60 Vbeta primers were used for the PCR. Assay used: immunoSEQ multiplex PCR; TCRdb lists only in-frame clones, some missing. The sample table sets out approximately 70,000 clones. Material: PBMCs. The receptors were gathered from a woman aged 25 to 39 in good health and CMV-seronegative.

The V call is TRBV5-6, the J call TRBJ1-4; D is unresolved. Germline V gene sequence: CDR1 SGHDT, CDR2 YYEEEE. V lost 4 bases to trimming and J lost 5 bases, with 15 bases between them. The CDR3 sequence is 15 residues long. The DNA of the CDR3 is TGTGCCAGCAGCCCCCGACTTGTCCGCAATGAAAAACTGTTTTTT. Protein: CASSPRLVRNEKLFF.

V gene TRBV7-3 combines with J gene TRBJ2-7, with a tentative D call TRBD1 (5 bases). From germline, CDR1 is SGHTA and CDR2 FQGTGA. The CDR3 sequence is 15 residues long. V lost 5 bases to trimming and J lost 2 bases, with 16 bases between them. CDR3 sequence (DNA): TGTGCCAGCAGCCCCGGTCAGGGTTGGGCCTACGAGCAGTACTTC. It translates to CASSPGQGWAYEQYF.

Here the CDR3 reads CASSRRDSEKLFF. Here the CDR3 DNA reads TGTGCCAGCAGCAGGCGGGACAGTGAAAAACTGTTTTTT. V gene TRBV7-2 combines with J gene TRBJ1-4; 7 nucleotides line up with TRBD1. J lost 7 bases, V lost 5 bases, and 4 bases had no gene match. This CDR3 is built from 13 residues. The germline CDR1 and CDR2 sequences are SGHTA and FQGNSA.

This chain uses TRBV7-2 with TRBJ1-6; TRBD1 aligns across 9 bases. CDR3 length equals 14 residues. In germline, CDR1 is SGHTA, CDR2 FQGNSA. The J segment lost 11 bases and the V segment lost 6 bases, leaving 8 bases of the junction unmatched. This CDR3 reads CASSQRQGETPLHF. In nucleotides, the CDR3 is TGTGCCAGCAGTCAAAGACAGGGGGAGACACCCCTCCACTTT.

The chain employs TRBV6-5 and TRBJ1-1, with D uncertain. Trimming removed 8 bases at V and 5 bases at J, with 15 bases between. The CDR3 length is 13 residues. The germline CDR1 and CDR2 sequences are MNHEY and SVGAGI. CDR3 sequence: CASFPPGSTEAFF. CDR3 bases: TGTGCCAGCTTCCCCCCGGGTAGTACTGAAGCTTTCTTT.

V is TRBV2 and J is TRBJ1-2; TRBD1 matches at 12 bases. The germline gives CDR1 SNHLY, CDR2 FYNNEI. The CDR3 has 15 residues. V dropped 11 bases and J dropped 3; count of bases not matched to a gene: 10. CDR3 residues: CARGTGGNKDYGYTF. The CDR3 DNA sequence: TGTGCCCGAGGGACAGGGGGCAATAAAGACTATGGCTACACCTTC.

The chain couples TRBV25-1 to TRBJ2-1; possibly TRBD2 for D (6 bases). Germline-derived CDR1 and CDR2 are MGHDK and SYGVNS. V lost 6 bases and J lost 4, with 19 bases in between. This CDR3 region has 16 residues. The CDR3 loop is CASRPSTSWTYNEQFF. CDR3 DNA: TGTGCCAGCAGGCCCTCGACTAGTTGGACATACAATGAGCAGTTCTTC.

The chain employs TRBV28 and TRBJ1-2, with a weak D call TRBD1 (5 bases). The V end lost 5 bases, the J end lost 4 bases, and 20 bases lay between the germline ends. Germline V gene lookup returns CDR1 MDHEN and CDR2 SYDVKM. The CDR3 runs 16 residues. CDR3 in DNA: TGTGCCAGCAGTCCTACTCAAACCCAGGGCGCCTATGGCTACACCTTC. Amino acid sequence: CASSPTQTQGAYGYTF.

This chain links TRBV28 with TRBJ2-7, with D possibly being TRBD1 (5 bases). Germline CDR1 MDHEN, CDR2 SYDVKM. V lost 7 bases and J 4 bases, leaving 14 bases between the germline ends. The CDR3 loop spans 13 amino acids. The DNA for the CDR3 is TGTGCCAGCACTACCACAGGATTATACGAGCAGTACTTC. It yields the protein CASTTTGLYEQYF.

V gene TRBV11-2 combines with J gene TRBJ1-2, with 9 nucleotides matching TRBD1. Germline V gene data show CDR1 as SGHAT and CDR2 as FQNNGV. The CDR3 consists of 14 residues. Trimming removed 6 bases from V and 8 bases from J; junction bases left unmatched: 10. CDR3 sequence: CASSPGTGMGGYTF. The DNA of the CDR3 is TGTGCCAGCAGTCCCGGGACAGGGATGGGGGGCTACACCTTC.

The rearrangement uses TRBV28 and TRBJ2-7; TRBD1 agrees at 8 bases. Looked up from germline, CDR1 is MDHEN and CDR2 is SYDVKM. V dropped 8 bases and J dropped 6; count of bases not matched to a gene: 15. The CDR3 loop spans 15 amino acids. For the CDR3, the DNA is TGTGCCAGCGGCTCAACGGGACAGGAGGTAGGCGAGCAGTACTTC. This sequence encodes CASGSTGQEVGEQYF.

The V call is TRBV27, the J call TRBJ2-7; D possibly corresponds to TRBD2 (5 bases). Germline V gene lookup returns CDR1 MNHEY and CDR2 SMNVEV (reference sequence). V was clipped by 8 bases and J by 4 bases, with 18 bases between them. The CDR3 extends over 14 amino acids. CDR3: CASRPTGVEYEQYF. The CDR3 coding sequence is TGTGCCAGCCGGCCGACCGGGGTAGAGTACGAGCAGTACTTC.

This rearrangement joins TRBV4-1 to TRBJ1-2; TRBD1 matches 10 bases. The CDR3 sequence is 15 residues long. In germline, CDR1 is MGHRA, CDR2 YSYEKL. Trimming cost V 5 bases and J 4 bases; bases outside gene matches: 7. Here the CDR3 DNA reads TGCGCCAGCAGCACCGTTGGGACAGGGGTCTATGGCTACACCTTC. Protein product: CASSTVGTGVYGYTF.

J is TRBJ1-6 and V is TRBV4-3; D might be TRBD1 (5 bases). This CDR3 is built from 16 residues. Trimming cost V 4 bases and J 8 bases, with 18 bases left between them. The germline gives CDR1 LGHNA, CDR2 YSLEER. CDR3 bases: TGCGCCAGCAGCCCGACCGCAGGACCGGGGGATTCACCCCTCCACTTT. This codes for CASSPTAGPGDSPLHF.

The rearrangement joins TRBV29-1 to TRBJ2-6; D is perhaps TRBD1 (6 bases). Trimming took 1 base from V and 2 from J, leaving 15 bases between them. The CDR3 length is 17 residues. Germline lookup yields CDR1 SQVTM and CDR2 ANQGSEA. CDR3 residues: CSVEGTAPRPGANVLTF. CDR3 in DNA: TGCAGCGTTGAAGGGACAGCACCCCGGCCTGGGGCCAACGTCCTGACTTTC. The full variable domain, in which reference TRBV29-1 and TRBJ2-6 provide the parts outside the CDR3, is SAVISQKPSRDICQRGTSLTIQCQVDSQVTMMFWYRQQPGQSLTLIATANQGSEATYESGFVIDKFPISRPNLTFSTLTVSNMSPEDSSIYLCSVEGTAPRPGANVLTFGAGSRLTVL.

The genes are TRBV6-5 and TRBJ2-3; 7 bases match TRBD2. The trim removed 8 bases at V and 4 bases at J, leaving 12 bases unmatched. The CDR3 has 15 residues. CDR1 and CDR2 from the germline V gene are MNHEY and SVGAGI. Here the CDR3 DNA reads TGTGCCAGCCTGCCAGGGAGGGGTTTTTCAGATACGCAGTATTTT. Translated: CASLPGRGFSDTQYF.

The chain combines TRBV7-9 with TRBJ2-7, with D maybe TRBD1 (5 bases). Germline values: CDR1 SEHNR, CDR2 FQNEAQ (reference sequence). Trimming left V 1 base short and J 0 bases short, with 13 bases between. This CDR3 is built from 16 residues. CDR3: CASSLVTGRSSYEQYF. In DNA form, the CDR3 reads TGTGCCAGCAGCTTAGTAACAGGACGGAGCTCCTACGAGCAGTACTTC.

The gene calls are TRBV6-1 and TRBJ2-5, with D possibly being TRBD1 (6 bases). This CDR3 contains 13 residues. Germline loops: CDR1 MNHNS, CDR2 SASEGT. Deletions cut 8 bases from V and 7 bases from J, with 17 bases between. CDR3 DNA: TGTGCCAGCTCAGGGGTCCTCAGAGGGACCCAGTACTTC. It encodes CASSGVLRGTQYF.

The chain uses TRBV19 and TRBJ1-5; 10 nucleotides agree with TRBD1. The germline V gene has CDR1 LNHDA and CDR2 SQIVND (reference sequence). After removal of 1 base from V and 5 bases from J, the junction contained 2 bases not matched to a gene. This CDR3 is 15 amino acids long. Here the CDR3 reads CASSIVGQGDQPQHF. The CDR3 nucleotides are TGTGCCAGTAGTATAGTAGGACAGGGGGATCAGCCCCAGCATTTT.

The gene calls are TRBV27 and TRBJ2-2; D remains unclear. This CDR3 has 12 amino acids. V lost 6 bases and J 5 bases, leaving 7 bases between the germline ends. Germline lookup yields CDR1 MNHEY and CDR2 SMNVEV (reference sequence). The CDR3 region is CASRELTGELFF. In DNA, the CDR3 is TGTGCCAGCAGAGAGTTGACCGGGGAGCTGTTTTTT.

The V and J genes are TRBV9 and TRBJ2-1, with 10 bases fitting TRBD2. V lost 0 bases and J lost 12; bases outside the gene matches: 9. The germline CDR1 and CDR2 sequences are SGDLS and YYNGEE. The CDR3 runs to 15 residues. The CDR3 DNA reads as TGTGCCAGCAGCGTAGATCAGCGGGAGGGCCGGTCGCAGTTCTTC. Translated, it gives CASSVDQREGRSQFF.

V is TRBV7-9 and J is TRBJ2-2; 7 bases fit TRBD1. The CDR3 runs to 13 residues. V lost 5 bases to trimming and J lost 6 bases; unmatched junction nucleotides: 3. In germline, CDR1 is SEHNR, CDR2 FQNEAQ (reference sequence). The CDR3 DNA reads TGTGCCAGCAGCACAACAGGGGCCGGGGAGCTGTTTTTT. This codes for CASSTTGAGELFF.

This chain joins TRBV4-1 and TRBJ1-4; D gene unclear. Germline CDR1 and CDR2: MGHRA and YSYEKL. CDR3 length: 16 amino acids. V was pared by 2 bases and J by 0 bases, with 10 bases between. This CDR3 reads CASSQKSGATNEKLFF. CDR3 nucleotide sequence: TGCGCCAGCAGCCAAAAGAGCGGCGCAACTAATGAAAAACTGTTTTTT.

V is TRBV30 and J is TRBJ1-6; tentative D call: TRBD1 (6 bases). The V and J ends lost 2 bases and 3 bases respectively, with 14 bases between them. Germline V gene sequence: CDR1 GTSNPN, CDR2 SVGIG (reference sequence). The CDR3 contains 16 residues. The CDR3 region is CAWSPGQSYYNSPLHF. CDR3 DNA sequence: TGTGCCTGGAGTCCCGGACAGAGCTACTATAATTCACCCCTCCACTTT.

The CDR3 reads CASSLPPGQAGYEQYF. CDR3 nucleotides: TGTGCCAGCAGCCTACCTCCGGGACAGGCAGGCTACGAGCAGTACTTC. This rearrangement joins TRBV5-4 to TRBJ2-7; TRBD1 agrees at 8 bases. The CDR3 sequence is 16 residues long. The V segment lost 4 bases and the J segment 3 bases; nucleotides outside the gene matches: 12. Per germline, CDR1 SGHNT and CDR2 YYREEE (reference sequence).

CDR3 residues: CAWKGGYGYTF. The CDR3 coding sequence is TGTGCCTGGAAAGGCGGCTATGGCTACACCTTC. This chain joins TRBV30 and TRBJ1-2, with D unclear. V lost 4 bases to trimming and J lost 4 bases, with 7 bases between them. Per germline, CDR1 GTSNPN and CDR2 SVGIG (reference sequence). The CDR3 has 11 amino acids.

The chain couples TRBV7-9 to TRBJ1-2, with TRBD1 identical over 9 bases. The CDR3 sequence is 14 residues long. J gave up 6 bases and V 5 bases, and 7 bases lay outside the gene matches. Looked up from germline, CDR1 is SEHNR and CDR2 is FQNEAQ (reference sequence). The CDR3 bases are TGTGCCAGCAGCCTGTCGGGACAGGGTCATGGCTACACCTTC. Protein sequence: CASSLSGQGHGYTF. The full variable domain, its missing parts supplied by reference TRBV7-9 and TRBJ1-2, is DTGVSQNPRHKITKRGQNVTFRCDPISEHNRLYWYRQTLGQGPEFLTYFQNEAQLEKSRLLSDRFSAERPKGSFSTLEIQRTEQGDSAMYLCASSLSGQGHGYTFGSGTRLTVV.

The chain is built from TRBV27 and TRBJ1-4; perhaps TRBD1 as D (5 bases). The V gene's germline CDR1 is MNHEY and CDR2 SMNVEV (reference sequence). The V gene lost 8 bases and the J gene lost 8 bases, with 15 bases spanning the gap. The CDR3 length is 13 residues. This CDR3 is CASRPGVYEKLFF. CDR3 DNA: TGTGCCAGCCGCCCGGGGGTTTACGAAAAACTGTTTTTT.

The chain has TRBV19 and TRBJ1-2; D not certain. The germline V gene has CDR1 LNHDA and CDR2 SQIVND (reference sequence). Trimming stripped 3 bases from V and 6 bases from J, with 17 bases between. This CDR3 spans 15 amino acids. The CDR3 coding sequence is TGTGCCAGTAGTATCTTACGACCGGAGGGCGATGGCTACACCTTC. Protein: CASSILRPEGDGYTF.

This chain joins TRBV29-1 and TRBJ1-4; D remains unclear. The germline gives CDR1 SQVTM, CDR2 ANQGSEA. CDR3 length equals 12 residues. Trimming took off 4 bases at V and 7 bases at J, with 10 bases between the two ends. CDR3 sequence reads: CSVAPTGEKLFF. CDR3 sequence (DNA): TGCAGCGTTGCTCCGACTGGTGAAAAACTGTTTTTT.